The 6 T cell receptor beta chains reported below all come from one sample, sequenced in a study of regulatory T cells in long-lasting Graves disease. Arm-PCR of CDR3 regions with iRepertoire HTBI primers generated TCR beta libraries. TCRdb re-called the multiplex PCR reads through MiXCR, storing one row per CDR3 protein. The table lists more than 400,000 distinct CDR3 sequences, around 15% of them singletons. Time point described: newly diagnosed GD, antithyroid drugs for less than 3 months. Scientists built the TCR library using RNA that was extracted from PBMCs. This sample was shared with a second study, whose subject was T cells in Graves' hyperthyroidism and ophthalmopathy.

Sequenced here: peripheral blood mononuclear cells (PBMCs), sampled at new diagnosis, from a patient treated with antithyroid drugs. These receptors all stem from a man between 35 and 55 years old with Graves disease.

This chain links TRBV19 with TRBJ2-7, with D possibly TRBD1 on 6 matching bases. The CDR3 has 15 amino acids. The germline V gene has CDR1 LNHDA and CDR2 SQIVND (reference sequence). V shed 6 bases and J shed 5 bases, with 20 bases lying between them. The CDR3 DNA reads TGTGCCAGTAGACCGGGATATGGACAGATGAACGAGCAGTACTTC. It specifies CASRPGYGQMNEQYF.

The chain is built from TRBV12-5 and TRBJ2-2; 10 bases fit TRBD2. V gave up 6 bases and J gave up 6 bases; unmatched junction bases: 1. Germline CDR1 is LGHNT and CDR2 is FRNRAP. The CDR3 runs 13 residues. The CDR3 loop reads CASGGTSAGELFF. The CDR3 DNA sequence: TGTGCTAGTGGCGGGACTAGCGCCGGGGAGCTGTTTTTT.

This clonotype was detected many times. The rearrangement joins TRBV28 to TRBJ2-1; 8 nucleotides line up with TRBD2. V shed 6 bases, J shed 4 bases, and the junction held 8 bases outside the gene matches. The germline V gene has CDR1 MDHEN and CDR2 SYDVKM. The CDR3 has 15 amino acids. CDR3 nucleotides: TGTGCCAGCAGGGTGTCTAGCGGGCCTTACAATGAGCAGTTCTTC. It is translated as CASRVSSGPYNEQFF.

This clonotype appeared many times. J is TRBJ2-1 and V is TRBV10-3; TRBD2 agrees at 10 bases. The CDR3 is 14 residues long. The J segment lost 7 bases and the V segment lost 8 bases, leaving 8 bases of the junction unmatched. Germline V gene data show CDR1 as ENHRY and CDR2 as SYGVKD. In DNA form, the CDR3 reads TGTGCCATCTCGACTAGCGGGCGAACTAATGAGCAGTTCTTC. Its protein product is CAISTSGRTNEQFF.

This clonotype was detected many times. The chain has TRBV5-1 and TRBJ2-7; D might be TRBD2 (6 bases). The CDR3 consists of 14 residues. V was pared by 0 bases and J by 3 bases, with 10 bases between. The V gene's germline CDR1 is SGHRS and CDR2 YFSETQ. CDR3 in amino acids: CASSLGDFNYEQYF. DNA for the CDR3: TGCGCCAGCAGCTTGGGGGACTTTAACTACGAGCAGTACTTC.

The chain combines TRBV7-3 with TRBJ2-7, with a tentative D call TRBD2 (5 bases). Germline-derived CDR1 and CDR2 are SGHTA and FQGTGA. The germline V and J ends were trimmed by 3 bases and 7 bases, with 16 bases remaining between them. This CDR3 is built from 14 residues. Here the CDR3 DNA reads TGTGCCAGCAGCTTCATCCATCCGGGGTCTGAGCAGTACTTC. The encoded protein is CASSFIHPGSEQYF.